Described below is a single T cell receptor beta chain sequence and its context. Its antigen is not identified. The CDR3 runs to 21 residues. V gave up 3 bases and J gave up 10 bases; unmatched junction bases: 23. The germline V gene has CDR1 MNHEY and CDR2 SMNVEV (reference sequence). The entry originates in a study of CD8 T cells in Susac syndrome. Study as a whole: Sequenced Susac syndrome patients included more than five with clinically active disease and fewer than 10 in remission. Study results and limitations: The study's TCR sequencing and HLA analysis drew on a certain number of individuals. That number was acknowledged as relatively small.

The RNA input was about 0.5 to 1 ug, and it was reverse transcribed with random hexamers. MiXCR, applied by TCRdb to the immunoSEQ multiplex PCR reads, yields one record per CDR3 protein. The sample lists roughly 180,000 distinct CDR3 sequences, about 95% occurring once. Sequencing input: CD4+ T cells from PBMCs. The TCR comes from a human donor with Susac syndrome. The chain is built from TRBV27 and TRBJ2-1; 14 positions agree with TRBD2. The CDR3: CASSFSAVRLAGGRAGPEQFF. In nucleotides, the CDR3 is TGTGCCAGCAGTTTTTCCGCCGTGAGACTAGCGGGAGGGCGCGCAGGGCCAGAGCAGTTCTTC.